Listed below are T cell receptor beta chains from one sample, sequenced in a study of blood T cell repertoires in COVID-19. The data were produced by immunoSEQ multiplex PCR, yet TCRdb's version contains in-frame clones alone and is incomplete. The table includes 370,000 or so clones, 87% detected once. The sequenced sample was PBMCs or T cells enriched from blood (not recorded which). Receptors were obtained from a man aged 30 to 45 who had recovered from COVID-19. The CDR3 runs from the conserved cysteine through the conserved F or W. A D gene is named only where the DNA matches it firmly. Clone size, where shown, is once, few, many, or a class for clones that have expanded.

cdr3_nt: TGTGCCAGCAGCTTGGGGGCGGCTTACCCCTACAATGAGCAGTTCTTC
cdr3_aa: CASSLGAAYPYNEQFF
d_call: NA
j_call: TRBJ2-1
v_call: TRBV11-3
clone_size: few

cdr3_nt: TGTGCCAGTAAGGTCGGGGGTGACAGATATAATTCACCCCTCCACTTT
cdr3_aa: CASKVGGDRYNSPLHF
d_call: NA
j_call: TRBJ1-6
v_call: TRBV19
clone_size: many

cdr3_nt: TGCGCCAGCAGCCAAGAAACCCGGGAGAATGGCTACACCTTC
cdr3_aa: CASSQETRENGYTF
d_call: NA
j_call: TRBJ1-2
v_call: TRBV4-3
clone_size: NA

cdr3_nt: TGCAGTGCTAGTCGGCAGGGGTACGAGCAGTACTTC
cdr3_aa: CSASRQGYEQYF
d_call: NA
j_call: TRBJ2-7
v_call: TRBV20-1
clone_size: NA

cdr3_nt: TGTGCCAGCAGCTCGGGACAGGCCGGCTCTGGAAACACCATATATTTT
cdr3_aa: CASSSGQAGSGNTIYF
d_call: TRBD1
j_call: TRBJ1-3
v_call: TRBV7-2
clone_size: NA

cdr3_nt: TGTGCCAGCGGTCGTTCAGGTAGGACTGAAGCTTTCTTT
cdr3_aa: CASGRSGRTEAFF
d_call: NA
j_call: TRBJ1-1
v_call: TRBV12-3/TRBV12-4
clone_size: NA

cdr3_nt: TGTGCCAGCAGCCCCCCAGCGTCGCGGGTTGGGAATGAGCAGTTCTTC
cdr3_aa: CASSPPASRVGNEQFF
d_call: NA
j_call: TRBJ2-1
v_call: TRBV11-3
clone_size: NA

cdr3_nt: TGTGCCAGCAGCGTTGGAGGGGCCTTGAGCTCCTACAATGAGCAGTTCTTC
cdr3_aa: CASSVGGALSSYNEQFF
d_call: NA
j_call: TRBJ2-1
v_call: TRBV9
clone_size: NA

cdr3_nt: TGTGCCAGCAGTGGGACAGGGAGAGTGGACGTTGGCGGCTACACCTTC
cdr3_aa: CASSGTGRVDVGGYTF
d_call: TRBD1
j_call: TRBJ1-2
v_call: TRBV25-1
clone_size: NA

cdr3_nt: TGTGCCAGTAGTCCCCGGACTAGCGGGGGCTTGGGTAACAATGAGCAGTTCTTC
cdr3_aa: CASSPRTSGGLGNNEQFF
d_call: TRBD2
j_call: TRBJ2-1
v_call: TRBV19
clone_size: NA

cdr3_nt: TGCGCCAGCAGCTCAACCGGGACAGTTTTTAGCTACACCTTC
cdr3_aa: CASSSTGTVFSYTF
d_call: TRBD1
j_call: TRBJ1-2
v_call: TRBV4-1
clone_size: few

cdr3_nt: TGTGCCATCAGTGAGACAACAGGGTTCGGTCAGCCCCAGCATTTT
cdr3_aa: CAISETTGFGQPQHF
d_call: NA
j_call: TRBJ1-5
v_call: TRBV10-3
clone_size: NA

cdr3_nt: TGTGCCTGGACCTCGGATGGGGGCCCCCAAGAGACCCAGTACTTC
cdr3_aa: CAWTSDGGPQETQYF
d_call: NA
j_call: TRBJ2-5
v_call: TRBV30
clone_size: NA

cdr3_nt: TGCGCCAGCAGCCAAATCGGTGACTACGAGCAGTACTTC
cdr3_aa: CASSQIGDYEQYF
d_call: NA
j_call: TRBJ2-7
v_call: TRBV4-1
clone_size: NA

cdr3_nt: TGTGCCTGGAGTGGAACAGGGGCCCAGCCCCAGCATTTT
cdr3_aa: CAWSGTGAQPQHF
d_call: TRBD1
j_call: TRBJ1-5
v_call: TRBV30
clone_size: NA

cdr3_nt: TGTGCCAGCAGCCAAGCTCAGGGTCTCAACACTGAAGCTTTCTTT
cdr3_aa: CASSQAQGLNTEAFF
d_call: NA
j_call: TRBJ1-1
v_call: TRBV3-1/TRBV3-2
clone_size: once

cdr3_nt: TGTGCCAGCAGTTACTCTCCCCAACTGGCGGGCTCCTACAATGAGCAGTTCTTC
cdr3_aa: CASSYSPQLAGSYNEQFF
d_call: NA
j_call: TRBJ2-1
v_call: TRBV6-2/TRBV6-3
clone_size: few

cdr3_nt: TGTGCCAGCAGTTTAAACCCAGGGGTCGGATCACCCCTCCACTTT
cdr3_aa: CASSLNPGVGSPLHF
d_call: NA
j_call: TRBJ1-6
v_call: TRBV6-5
clone_size: NA

cdr3_nt: TGTGCCAGCAGCGTCGGTCTAGCGGTCACCGGGGAGCTGTTTTTT
cdr3_aa: CASSVGLAVTGELFF
d_call: TRBD2
j_call: TRBJ2-2
v_call: TRBV9
clone_size: once

cdr3_nt: TGTGCCAGCAGTGAACGGTATTCTAACACTGAAGCTTTCTTT
cdr3_aa: CASSERYSNTEAFF
d_call: NA
j_call: TRBJ1-1
v_call: TRBV6-1
clone_size: NA

cdr3_nt: TGTGCCAGCAGCTTAGCGGGAGGTGGCTACACCTTC
cdr3_aa: CASSLAGGGYTF
d_call: NA
j_call: TRBJ1-2
v_call: TRBV7-2
clone_size: few

cdr3_nt: TGTGCCAGCAGCCCGAGAGGCAGGGAAGGGGATGGCTACACCTTC
cdr3_aa: CASSPRGREGDGYTF
d_call: NA
j_call: TRBJ1-2
v_call: TRBV6-5
clone_size: NA

cdr3_nt: TGTGCCTGGAGTGCCCCGGACTATCGCCAGGGCAATCAGCCCCAGCATTTT
cdr3_aa: CAWSAPDYRQGNQPQHF
d_call: NA
j_call: TRBJ1-5
v_call: TRBV30
clone_size: NA

cdr3_nt: TGTGCCAGCAAAGCCCCCACTAGCGGGTTTTCCTACAATGAGCAGTTCTTC
cdr3_aa: CASKAPTSGFSYNEQFF
d_call: TRBD2
j_call: TRBJ2-1
v_call: TRBV7-9
clone_size: NA

cdr3_nt: TGTGCCAGCAGTTTATCCGGGACAGGGAGCTGGACTGAAGCTTTCTTT
cdr3_aa: CASSLSGTGSWTEAFF
d_call: TRBD1
j_call: TRBJ1-1
v_call: TRBV27
clone_size: once

cdr3_nt: TGTGCCAGCAGCTCCGGGACAGTTATCTCTGGGGCCAACGTCCTGACTTTC
cdr3_aa: CASSSGTVISGANVLTF
d_call: TRBD1
j_call: TRBJ2-6
v_call: TRBV6-2/TRBV6-3
clone_size: NA

cdr3_nt: TGTGCCAGCACGAATCGGGGTAACACTGAAGCTTTCTTT
cdr3_aa: CASTNRGNTEAFF
d_call: NA
j_call: TRBJ1-1
v_call: TRBV27
clone_size: NA

cdr3_nt: TGTGCCAGTAGTATAGAAGGGGTGGGAAATCAGCCCCAGCATTTT
cdr3_aa: CASSIEGVGNQPQHF
d_call: NA
j_call: TRBJ1-5
v_call: TRBV19
clone_size: NA

cdr3_nt: TGCGCCAGCAGCTCAACAGGGTTCACTGAAGCTTTCTTT
cdr3_aa: CASSSTGFTEAFF
d_call: NA
j_call: TRBJ1-1
v_call: TRBV5-1
clone_size: NA

cdr3_nt: TGTGCCAGTAGTATGGACAGTATTAGGAGTCACACCCAATCCTACAATGAGCAGTTCTTC
cdr3_aa: CASSMDSIRSHTQSYNEQFF
d_call: NA
j_call: TRBJ2-1
v_call: TRBV19
clone_size: NA

cdr3_nt: TGTGCCAGCACACTAGCGGGAAGGAACACCGGGGAGCTGTTTTTT
cdr3_aa: CASTLAGRNTGELFF
d_call: TRBD2
j_call: TRBJ2-2
v_call: TRBV7-9
clone_size: NA

cdr3_nt: TGCGCCAGCAGCTCACTCCAATCCGGGAACACTGAAGCTTTCTTT
cdr3_aa: CASSSLQSGNTEAFF
d_call: NA
j_call: TRBJ1-1
v_call: TRBV5-1
clone_size: once

cdr3_nt: TGTGCCAGCAGTAGGGAGACACAGCCCCAGCATTTT
cdr3_aa: CASSRETQPQHF
d_call: NA
j_call: TRBJ1-5
v_call: TRBV13
clone_size: few